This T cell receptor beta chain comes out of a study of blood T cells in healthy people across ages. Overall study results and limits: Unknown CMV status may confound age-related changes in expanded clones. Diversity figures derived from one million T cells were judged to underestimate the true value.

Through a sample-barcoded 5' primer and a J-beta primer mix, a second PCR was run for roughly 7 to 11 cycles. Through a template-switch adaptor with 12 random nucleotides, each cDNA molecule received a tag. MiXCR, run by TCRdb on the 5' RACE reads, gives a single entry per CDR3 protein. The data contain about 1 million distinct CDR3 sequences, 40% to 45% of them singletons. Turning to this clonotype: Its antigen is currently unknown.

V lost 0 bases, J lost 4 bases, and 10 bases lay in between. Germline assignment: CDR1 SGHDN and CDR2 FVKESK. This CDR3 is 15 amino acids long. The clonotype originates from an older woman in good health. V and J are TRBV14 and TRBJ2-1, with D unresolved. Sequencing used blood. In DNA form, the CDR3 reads TGTGCCAGCAGCCAAGATGGGCTACGTTACAATGAGCAGTTCTTC. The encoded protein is CASSQDGLRYNEQFF. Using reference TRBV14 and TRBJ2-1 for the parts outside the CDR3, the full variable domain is EAGVTQFPSHSVIEKGQTVTLRCDPISGHDNLYWYRRVMGKEIKFLLHFVKESKQDESGMPNNRFLAERTGGTYSTLKVQPAELEDSGVYFCASSQDGLRYNEQFFGPGTRLTVL.